This T cell receptor beta chain was recovered during a study of blood T cell repertoires in COVID-19. This clone was detected only a few times. Libraries were prepared by immunoSEQ multiplex PCR; TCRdb keeps only in-frame clonotypes and omits some of them. Seen here are some 170,000 clones, more than 85% observed once, and the top ten hold 1.2%. The V end was cut by 0 bases, the J end by 6 bases, with 12 bases between. The CDR3 is made up of 14 amino acids. Germline CDR1 MNHEY, CDR2 SVGAGI. The sample consisted of PBMCs or T cells enriched from blood (not recorded which). The J gene is TRBJ2-7, the V gene TRBV6-5; tentative D call: TRBD1 (5 bases). The receptor was isolated from a human donor with acute COVID-19. The donor label of this sample is uncertain. The CDR3 DNA is TGTGCCAGCAGTTACTCTGGCAGGGCTTCCGAGCAGTACTTC. It codes for CASSYSGRASEQYF.